This paragraph reports one TCR beta chain. Antigen unknown. The source of the sample is a study of identical twins. CDR1 SQVTM and CDR2 ANQGSEA come from the germline V gene. The CDR3 extends over 14 amino acids. V lost 7 bases, J lost 4 bases, and 4 bases stayed unmatched. Overall study findings and caveats: Partly confounded zero-insertion analyses could result from invariant MAIT and iNKT cells.

Each CDR3 protein gets one entry after TCRdb re-called the 5' RACE reads with MiXCR. The sample comprises approximately 490,000 distinct CDR3 sequences, around 24% of which are singletons, and about 0.48% rests with the top ten. This sample was shared with a second study, whose subject was yellow fever vaccine responses in identical twins. As reported in that work: Twins' vaccine T cell response reportedly seemed partly convergent, partly personalized.

Sequencing was carried out using CD4+ T cells sorted from blood. The receptor's source is a woman aged 18-29 years in good health. This chain links TRBV29-1 with TRBJ2-3, with 14 bases identical to TRBD2. The CDR3 region has the DNA TGCAGCGGGGGGACTAGCGGGGGATCAGATACGCAGTATTTT. Translated, it gives CSGGTSGGSDTQYF.